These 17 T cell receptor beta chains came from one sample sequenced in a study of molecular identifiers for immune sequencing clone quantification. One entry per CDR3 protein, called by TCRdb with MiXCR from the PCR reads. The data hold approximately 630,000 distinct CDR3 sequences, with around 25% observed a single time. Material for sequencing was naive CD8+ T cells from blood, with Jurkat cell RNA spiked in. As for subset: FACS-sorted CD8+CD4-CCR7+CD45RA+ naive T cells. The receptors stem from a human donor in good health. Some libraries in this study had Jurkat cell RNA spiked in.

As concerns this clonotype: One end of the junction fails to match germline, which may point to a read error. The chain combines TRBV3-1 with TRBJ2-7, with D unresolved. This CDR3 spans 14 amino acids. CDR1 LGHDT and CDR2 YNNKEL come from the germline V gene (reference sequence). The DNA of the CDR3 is TGTGCGAGCAGGCAAGAGGTGGGTCTCTACGAGCAGTACTTC. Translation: CASRQEVGLYEQYF.

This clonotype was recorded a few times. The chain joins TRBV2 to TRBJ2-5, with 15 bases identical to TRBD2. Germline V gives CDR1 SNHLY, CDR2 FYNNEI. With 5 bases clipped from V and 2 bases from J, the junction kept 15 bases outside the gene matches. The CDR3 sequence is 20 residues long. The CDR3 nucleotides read TGTGCCAGCAGTACACCTCGGACTAGCGGGGGGGCCGTGATTCAAGAGACCCAGTACTTC. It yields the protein CASSTPRTSGGAVIQETQYF.

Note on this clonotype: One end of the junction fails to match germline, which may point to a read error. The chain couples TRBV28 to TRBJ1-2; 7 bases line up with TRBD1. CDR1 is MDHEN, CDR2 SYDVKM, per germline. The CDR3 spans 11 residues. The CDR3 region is CARRGGLGYTF. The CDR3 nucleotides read TGTGCCCGCAGGGGGGGGCTTGGCTACACCTTC.

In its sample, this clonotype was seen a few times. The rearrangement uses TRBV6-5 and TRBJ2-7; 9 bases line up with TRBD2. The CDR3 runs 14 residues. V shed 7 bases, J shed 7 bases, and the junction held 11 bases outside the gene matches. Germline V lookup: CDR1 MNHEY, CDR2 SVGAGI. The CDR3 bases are TGTGCCAGCAAAAAGGGACTAGCTTCCCGAGAGCAGTACTTC. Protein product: CASKKGLASREQYF.

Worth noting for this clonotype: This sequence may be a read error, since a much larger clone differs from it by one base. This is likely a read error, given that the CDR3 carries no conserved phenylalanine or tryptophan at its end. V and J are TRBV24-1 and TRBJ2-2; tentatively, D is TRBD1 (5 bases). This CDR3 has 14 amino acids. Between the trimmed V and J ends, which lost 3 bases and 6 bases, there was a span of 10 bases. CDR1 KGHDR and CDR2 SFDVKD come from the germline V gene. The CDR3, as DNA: TGTGCCACCAGTGATCCTAGACAGCCCGGGGAGCTGTTTCTT. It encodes CATSDPRQPGELFL.

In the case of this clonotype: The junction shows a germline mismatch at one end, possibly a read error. In nucleotides, the CDR3 is TGCGCCAGCAGTCTCAGCGGGAGGGCCTACAATGAGCGGTTCTTC. This gives the protein CASSLSGRAYNERFF. J is TRBJ2-1 and V is TRBV23-1, with 10 bases aligning to TRBD2. TRBV23-1 counts as an open reading frame of uncertain function. The CDR3 spans 15 residues.

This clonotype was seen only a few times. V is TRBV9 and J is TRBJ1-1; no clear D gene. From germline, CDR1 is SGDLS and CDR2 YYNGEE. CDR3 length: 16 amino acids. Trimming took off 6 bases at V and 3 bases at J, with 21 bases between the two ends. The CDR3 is CASNQDRILGDTEAFF. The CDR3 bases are TGTGCCAGCAACCAAGACCGAATCCTTGGGGACACTGAAGCTTTCTTT.

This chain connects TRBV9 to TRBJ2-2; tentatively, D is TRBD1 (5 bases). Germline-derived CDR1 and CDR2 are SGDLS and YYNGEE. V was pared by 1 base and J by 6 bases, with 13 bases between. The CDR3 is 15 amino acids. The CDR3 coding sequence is TGTGCCAGCAGCGTACAGGGCAAAGTCGCCGGGGAGCTGTTTTTT. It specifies CASSVQGKVAGELFF.

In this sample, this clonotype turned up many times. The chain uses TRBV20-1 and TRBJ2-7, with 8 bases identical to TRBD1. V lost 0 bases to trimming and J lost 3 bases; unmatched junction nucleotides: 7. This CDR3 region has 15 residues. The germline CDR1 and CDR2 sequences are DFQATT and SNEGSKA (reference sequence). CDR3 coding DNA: TGCAGTGCTAGAGATTCGACAGGGGATTTCTACGAGCAGTACTTC. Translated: CSARDSTGDFYEQYF.

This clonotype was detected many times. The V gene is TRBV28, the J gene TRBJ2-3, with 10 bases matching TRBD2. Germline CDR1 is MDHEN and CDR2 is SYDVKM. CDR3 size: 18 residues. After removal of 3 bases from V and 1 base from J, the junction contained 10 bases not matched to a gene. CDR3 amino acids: CASSLRGAGGYGTDTQYF. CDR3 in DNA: TGTGCCAGCAGTTTGAGGGGAGCGGGAGGGTACGGCACAGATACGCAGTATTTT.

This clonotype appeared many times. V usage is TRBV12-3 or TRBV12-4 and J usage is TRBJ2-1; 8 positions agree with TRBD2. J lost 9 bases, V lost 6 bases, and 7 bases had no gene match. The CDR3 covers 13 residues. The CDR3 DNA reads TGTGCCAGCAGCCCCGGACTAGCCGGTGAGCAGTTCTTC. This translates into CASSPGLAGEQFF.

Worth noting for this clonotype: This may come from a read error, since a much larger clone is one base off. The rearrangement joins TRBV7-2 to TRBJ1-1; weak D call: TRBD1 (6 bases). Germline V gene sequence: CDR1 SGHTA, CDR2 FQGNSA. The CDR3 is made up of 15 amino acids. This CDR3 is CAGSLGHRVNTEAFF. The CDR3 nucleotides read TGTGCCGGCAGCTTGGGACACAGGGTGAACACTGAAGCTTTCTTT.

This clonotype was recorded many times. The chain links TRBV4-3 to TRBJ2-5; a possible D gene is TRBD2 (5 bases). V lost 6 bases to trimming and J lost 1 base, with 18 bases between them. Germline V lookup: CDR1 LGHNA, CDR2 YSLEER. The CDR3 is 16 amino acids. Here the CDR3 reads CASSHLRGPVQETQYF. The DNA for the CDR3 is TGCGCCAGCAGTCACCTGCGAGGGCCGGTCCAAGAGACCCAGTACTTC.

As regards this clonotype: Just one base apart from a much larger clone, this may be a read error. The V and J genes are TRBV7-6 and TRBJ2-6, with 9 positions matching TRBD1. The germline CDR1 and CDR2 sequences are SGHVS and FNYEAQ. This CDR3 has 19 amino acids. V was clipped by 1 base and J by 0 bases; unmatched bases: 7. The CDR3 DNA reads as TGTGCCAGCAGCTTAGAGCGGGGACAGGGACCCTCTGGGGCCAACGTCCTGACTTTC. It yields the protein CASSLERGQGPSGANVLTF.

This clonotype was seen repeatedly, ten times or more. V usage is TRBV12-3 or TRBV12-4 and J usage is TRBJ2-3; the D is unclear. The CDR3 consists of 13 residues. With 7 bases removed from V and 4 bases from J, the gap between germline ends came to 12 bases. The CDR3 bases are TGTGCCAGCACACCCTCTACCGCAGATACGCAGTATTTT. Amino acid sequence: CASTPSTADTQYF.

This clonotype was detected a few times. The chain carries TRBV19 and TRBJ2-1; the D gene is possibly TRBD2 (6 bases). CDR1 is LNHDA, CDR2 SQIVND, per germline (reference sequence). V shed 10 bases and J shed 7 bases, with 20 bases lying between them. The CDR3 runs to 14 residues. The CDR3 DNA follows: TGTGCCACGAGGCCTAGCGAGGGGAGGAATGAGCAGTTCTTC. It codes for CATRPSEGRNEQFF.

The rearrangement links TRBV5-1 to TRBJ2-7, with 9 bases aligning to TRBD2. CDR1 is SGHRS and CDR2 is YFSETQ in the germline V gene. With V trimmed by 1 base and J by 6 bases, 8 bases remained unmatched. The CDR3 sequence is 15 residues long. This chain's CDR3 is CASSLISGSRGEQYF. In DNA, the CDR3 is TGCGCCAGCAGCTTGATTAGCGGGAGTCGTGGCGAGCAGTACTTC.